This TCR beta chain was profiled in a study of cytomegalovirus exposure and HLA in healthy donors (dated by TCRdb to 2017 to 2019). Notes on the research overall: An earlier analysis of 550 to 700 of the donors reported 276 Gb of sequence data and around 110 million unique TCR beta sequences from about 179 million T cells. Donor age, sex, ethnicity and CMV serostatus were collected together with the repertoire data. Every repertoire in the discovery cohort had been generated on one and the same sequencing platform. Among a few hundred genotyped donors of the cohort, an average of approximately 240,000 unique TCR beta nucleotide sequences were sequenced per donor, around 20% of them non-productive. The study aimed to test whether cataloging public T cell receptors could reveal signatures of past pathogen exposure. Of the roughly 400 genotyped donors, roughly 80% were placed in the genetic ancestry cluster associated with self-reported Caucasian donors. The T cell repertoires of around 670 subjects were profiled by immunosequencing and related to cytomegalovirus serostatus. The number of typed donors differed by locus: about 620-630 for A, B, C, DRB1 and DQB1; some 500 for DQA1; about 600 for DPA1; and some 450 for DPB1. Rather than drawing on any new phenotypic data, the later analysis identified candidate immune exposures from TCR beta sequences and the way those sequences occurred across donors. An early release covering approximately 600 HLA-typed donors comprised about 310 gigabases of sequencing data and roughly 86 million unique TCR sequences. High-throughput TCR immunosequencing, statistical association of individual TCRs with disease status, and machine learning were combined to predict cytomegalovirus infection status. About five DR-DQ haplotypes were handled as single units for association and clustering, since linkage in the cohort was strong. Both class I and class II loci were covered by HLA typing, at four-digit resolution. A separate validation cohort of roughly 120 different subjects was used in addition to the roughly 700-subject first cohort. In an earlier analysis of 587 of the donors, high-throughput TCR beta sequencing was used to judge whether each TCR beta V gene segment behaved as functional or pseudogenic. In a later analysis, previously published TCR beta repertoires from 550 to 750 donors were re-analyzed and high-resolution HLA genotyping was added so that TCR occurrence patterns could be studied. Genome-wide SNP genotypes for about 65% of the roughly 700 donors were used in a later genetic analysis, which treated that subset as a discovery cohort.

The cohort comprised fewer than 750 healthy bone marrow donors. At the time of sampling, every cohort member was nominally healthy, though immune exposures that went unrecorded were likely present. The donor was CMV seropositive and belonged to the group of 250 to 350 seropositive cohort members. A peripheral blood sample was collected from each donor, and TCR beta sequencing was performed on peripheral blood mononuclear cells. Genomic DNA extraction from the blood cell samples was performed with the Qiagen DNeasy Blood Extraction Kit. Library generation was performed with the immunoSEQ multiplex PCR assay. For the multiplex PCR, a mixture combining 60 forward primers for TCR Vbeta segments and 13 reverse primers for TCR Jbeta segments was used. Amplification of the CDR3 region of rearranged TCR beta genes was performed with a multiplex PCR assay on genomic DNA. The amplified TCR beta libraries were sequenced on the Illumina HiSeq System as 87-base-pair reads. As for how the authors treated the data: In a later analysis, tens of millions of unique TCR beta chains were counted across the 650 to 700 repertoires, and about 9.9 million of these chains were shared by at least two donors. Raw reads were error-corrected and collapsed into unique sequences by a nearest-neighbor algorithm in which closely related sequences were merged to remove PCR and sequencing errors. To assign V, D and J gene segments, CDR3 sequences were aligned to IMGT reference sequences. Each retained sequence needed at least a six-nucleotide match to both a V gene segment and a J gene segment. A rearrangement was called productive if the CDR3 had no stop codons and remained in frame with V and J, and every other rearrangement was called non-productive. CDR3 was defined by IMGT convention, running from the second conserved V-encoded cysteine to the conserved J-encoded phenylalanine. Sequences without an unambiguous match to a single V gene segment were excluded from the earlier analysis of approximately 560 of the donors. An earlier analysis of just under 600 of the donors called V segments functional above 56.7% productive rearrangements and segregating when the between-donor standard deviation exceeded 5%. A statistical classification framework was built for diagnosing cytomegalovirus status from the catalog of TCR beta chain sequences. In a later analysis, TCR nucleotide sequences were compared against IMGT/GENE-DB human TR gene sequences so that V and J genes could be assigned. The TCRdist pipeline was used in a later analysis to assign CDR3 sequences and most-parsimonious VDJ recombination scenarios. In a later analysis, each TCR beta chain was defined by its CDR3 amino acid sequence together with its V-gene family, and reads without a unique V-gene family were excluded. A later analysis removed nearly 600 highly shared, low-generation-probability nucleotide sequences to deal with suspected cross-contamination and a sequencing artifact. In a later analysis, a clonal expansion index was calculated for each public chain from normalized within-repertoire ranks of inferred template counts. Generation probabilities in a later analysis came from a VDJ recombination model fitted to out-of-frame rearrangements, and those results were checked against IGoR. In a later analysis, hypergeometric tests were used to score TCR-TCR, TCR-HLA and TCR-CMV co-occurrence, with a repertoire-size bias correction applied to TCR pairs. False discovery rates were estimated in a later analysis by permuting HLA or CMV assignments 20 times. In a later analysis, co-occurring TCRs were grouped using DBSCAN, and TCRdist sequence similarity was added for clustering within HLA-allele-positive subsets. For co-occurrence clustering, repertoires with fewer than 30,000 or more than 120,000 public chains were excluded, along with a handful of repertoires with anomalous nucleotide sharing. TCRdb provides this immuneACCESS table in a form limited to in-frame rearrangements. Some clones are lacking; in checked studies, under half of them reflect an unresolved V gene, and why the rest are absent is not known. V, J and clone size reflect that table, while D and trimming were determined from the DNA. This sample gives roughly 110,000 clones in total; 70% of them show up just once. The ten largest clonotypes hold around 9% of the sample.

Study-wide findings and limitations: In this cohort, only TCR beta chains were sequenced, and detectable features were limited by the absence of alpha or paired-chain data. In a later genetic analysis, fewer N-insertions in productive TCRs were reported among donors in an Asian-associated ancestry cluster than the roughly 700-donor mean. Linkage disequilibrium might explain the correlated functional status among segregating V segments, but an unknown experimental factor could not be excluded. Sequencing depth was assumed to be roughly uniform across donors in the presence/absence analyses, though that assumption may not hold. When HLA alleles, especially DR and DQ, strongly co-occurred, attributing TCR associations to individual alleles was difficult. A cluster of highly shared sequence variants was judged likely to represent a technical artifact of the sequencing pipeline. A few of the identified cytomegalovirus-associated TCR beta chains were confirmed in vitro to be specific for cytomegalovirus antigens. In a later genetic analysis, a missense DCLRE1C variant was associated with V-gene and J-gene trimming of TCR beta chains, and the association was replicated in an independent cohort. A later analysis reported that several top co-occurrence clusters appeared linked to parvovirus B19, influenza, CMV and Epstein-Barr virus. It was suggested by the authors that the approach could potentially be generalized to other disease states and immunological phenotypes. A further reported finding was that TCR beta sequences accurately predicted the HLA-A and HLA-B alleles for most subjects in the first cohort. Some IMGT-functional V segments, including TRBV6-2 and TRBV6-3, could not be told apart with the 87-base-pair reads, so those segments were excluded. In the study, around 150 TCR beta chains were listed as associated with cytomegalovirus. Most CMV-associated TCR beta chains appeared to be HLA-restricted in a later analysis, and the HLA associations seemed to be driven largely by CMV exposure. CMV serostatus was the only immune exposure information available for the cohort. In both the original and validation cohorts, the classifier was reported to diagnose cytomegalovirus status with high specificity and sensitivity. In a later analysis, some 18,000 TCR beta sequences were associated with specific HLA alleles at a false discovery rate of 0.05. An earlier analysis of some 590 of the donors showed that most TCR beta V segments appeared in productive rearrangements either about 87% or about 30% of the time, which broadly matched IMGT annotations. Most TCR sequences were seen in very few donors, while some public TCRs were found in many individuals. A later analysis found that HLA-associated TCR beta chains were more clonally expanded and had lower generation probabilities than equally common non-associated chains. Because counts were too low, about 18 rarely observed V segments, including chromosome 9 orphons, were left out of the earlier analysis of some 640 of the donors. According to a later analysis, TCR association rates differed among HLA loci, with DRB1 alleles showing the most associated TCRs and HLA-C alleles showing the fewest. Because some donors lacked HLA typing at each locus, the association tests relied only on the typed subset.

The CDR3 numbers 18 residues from cysteine through phenylalanine. CDR3 DNA is the only sequence kept; it has 54 bases, read in frame from the first base. From a lookup of the germline V gene (reference sequence), CDR1 and CDR2 are MNHEY and SMNVEV. Cut back by 1 base and 0 bases, the V and J ends lie 15 bases apart. Concerning this clone itself: Its antigen remains undetermined. Base qualities are not provided; no much larger clone lies one nucleotide away.

The sequence joins TRBV27 to TRBJ1-4; the D segment could be TRBD1, given 6 matching bases. This clonotype originated in a man aged 30 to 39 in good health and CMV-seropositive. Specimen: PBMCs. Here is the DNA: TGTGCCAGCAGTTTATGGGGTGACAGGCCTGCAACTAATGAAAAACTGTTTTTT. It translates to CASSLWGDRPATNEKLFF.